Listed below are T cell receptor beta chains from one sample, sequenced in a study of shared clonotypes between healthy human individuals. Some clones are missing from TCRdb's copy, which holds only in-frame ones; the method was immunoSEQ multiplex PCR. The sample has about 2,100,000 clones, roughly 91% seen once. The sample comprised naive CD8+ T cells from PBMCs. The receptor source for this set is a man in his late teens or twenties in good health. Some clones in this sample may be carry-over from other donors' samples. Both conserved end residues are part of each CDR3. D genes are given only for firm matches. Clone size is shown for a subset of rows, as once, few, many or a class of expanded clone.

d_call: -
v_call: TRBV28
j_call: TRBJ2-1
cdr3_length: 15
clone_size: -
cdr3_aa: CASSFQGTYYNEQFF
cdr3_nt: TGTGCCAGCAGTTTCCAGGGGACCTACTACAATGAGCAGTTCTTC

d_call: TRBD1
v_call: TRBV29-1
j_call: TRBJ2-7
cdr3_length: 14
clone_size: -
cdr3_aa: CSAKARGQAYEQYF
cdr3_nt: TGCAGCGCGAAGGCCCGCGGACAGGCCTACGAGCAGTACTTC

d_call: -
v_call: TRBV6-6
j_call: TRBJ2-6
cdr3_length: 15
clone_size: -
cdr3_aa: CASSPFKPGANVLTF
cdr3_nt: TGTGCCAGCAGCCCTTTTAAGCCTGGGGCCAACGTCCTGACTTTC

d_call: -
v_call: TRBV11-2
j_call: TRBJ1-1
cdr3_length: 15
clone_size: few
cdr3_aa: CASTKGWDFNTEAFF
cdr3_nt: TGTGCCAGCACTAAAGGGTGGGACTTCAACACTGAAGCTTTCTTT

d_call: -
v_call: TRBV4-2
j_call: TRBJ1-1
cdr3_length: 19
clone_size: once
cdr3_aa: CASSQVLSFSGLMNTEAFF
cdr3_nt: TGTGCCAGCAGCCAAGTGCTAAGTTTTTCGGGCCTTATGAACACTGAAGCTTTCTTT

d_call: -
v_call: TRBV27
j_call: TRBJ2-1
cdr3_length: 18
clone_size: -
cdr3_aa: CASSPYSSGLASYNEQFF
cdr3_nt: TGTGCCAGCAGTCCATATTCCTCAGGGCTAGCGAGCTACAATGAGCAGTTCTTC

d_call: -
v_call: TRBV7-9
j_call: TRBJ2-3
cdr3_length: 14
clone_size: -
cdr3_aa: CASSLGSHPDTQYF
cdr3_nt: TGTGCCAGCAGCTTAGGCAGCCACCCAGATACGCAGTATTTT

d_call: -
v_call: TRBV15
j_call: TRBJ2-1
cdr3_length: 15
clone_size: -
cdr3_aa: CATSSPGRKYNEQFF
cdr3_nt: TGTGCCACCAGCAGTCCGGGGAGGAAATACAATGAGCAGTTCTTC

d_call: TRBD2
v_call: TRBV19
j_call: TRBJ2-1
cdr3_length: 18
clone_size: -
cdr3_aa: CASSIRGLAGRTYNEQFF
cdr3_nt: TGTGCCAGTAGTATAAGGGGACTAGCGGGAAGGACGTACAATGAGCAGTTCTTC

d_call: TRBD2
v_call: TRBV19
j_call: TRBJ2-3
cdr3_length: 13
clone_size: -
cdr3_aa: CASSQRELDTQYF
cdr3_nt: TGTGCCAGTAGCCAGCGGGAGTTGGATACGCAGTATTTT

d_call: -
v_call: TRBV11-2
j_call: TRBJ2-7
cdr3_length: 17
clone_size: -
cdr3_aa: CASSLEAGGRSVYEQYF
cdr3_nt: TGTGCCAGCAGCTTAGAGGCTGGGGGACGCTCCGTCTACGAGCAGTACTTC

d_call: TRBD2
v_call: TRBV27
j_call: TRBJ2-1
cdr3_length: 15
clone_size: once
cdr3_aa: CASRSSGISYNEQFF
cdr3_nt: TGTGCCAGCAGGTCTAGCGGGATCTCCTACAATGAGCAGTTCTTC

d_call: -
v_call: TRBV7-9
j_call: TRBJ1-1
cdr3_length: 13
clone_size: -
cdr3_aa: CASSLGVTTEAFF
cdr3_nt: TGTGCCAGCAGCTTGGGGGTAACGACTGAAGCTTTCTTT

d_call: -
v_call: TRBV2
j_call: TRBJ1-3
cdr3_length: 18
clone_size: -
cdr3_aa: CASSDRLNGIYSGNTIYF
cdr3_nt: TGTGCCAGCAGTGACCGTCTCAATGGGATCTACTCTGGAAACACCATATATTTT

d_call: TRBD1
v_call: TRBV19
j_call: TRBJ2-2
cdr3_length: 17
clone_size: -
cdr3_aa: CASSKGQGVWDTGELFF
cdr3_nt: TGTGCCAGTAGTAAGGGACAGGGGGTTTGGGACACCGGGGAGCTGTTTTTT

d_call: -
v_call: TRBV19
j_call: TRBJ2-3
cdr3_length: 13
clone_size: -
cdr3_aa: CASTFRATDTQYF
cdr3_nt: TGTGCCAGTACTTTCAGGGCCACAGATACGCAGTATTTT

d_call: -
v_call: TRBV7-9
j_call: TRBJ2-7
cdr3_length: 17
clone_size: -
cdr3_aa: CASSLAGVGTGKYEQYF
cdr3_nt: TGTGCCAGCAGCTTAGCGGGGGTCGGTACAGGGAAGTACGAGCAGTACTTC

d_call: -
v_call: TRBV7-8
j_call: TRBJ1-4
cdr3_length: 15
clone_size: -
cdr3_aa: CASSLAEQLNEKLFF
cdr3_nt: TGTGCCAGCAGCTTAGCGGAACAGCTTAATGAAAAACTGTTTTTT

d_call: -
v_call: TRBV4-3
j_call: TRBJ1-3
cdr3_length: 16
clone_size: -
cdr3_aa: CASSQAPHSAGNTIYF
cdr3_nt: TGCGCCAGCAGCCAAGCCCCCCACAGCGCTGGAAACACCATATATTTT

d_call: TRBD2
v_call: TRBV18
j_call: TRBJ2-7
cdr3_length: 15
clone_size: once
cdr3_aa: CASSKLFREGYEQYF
cdr3_nt: TGTGCCAGCTCAAAGTTGTTTCGGGAGGGCTACGAGCAGTACTTC

d_call: TRBD2
v_call: TRBV29-1
j_call: TRBJ2-7
cdr3_length: 15
clone_size: -
cdr3_aa: CSVEGGELADYEQYF
cdr3_nt: TGCAGCGTTGAAGGAGGGGAGCTAGCGGACTACGAGCAGTACTTC

d_call: -
v_call: TRBV19
j_call: TRBJ2-7
cdr3_length: 14
clone_size: -
cdr3_aa: CASSSYRDSDEQYF
cdr3_nt: TGTGCCAGTAGTAGTTACAGGGACTCGGACGAGCAGTACTTC

d_call: -
v_call: TRBV19
j_call: TRBJ1-1
cdr3_length: 14
clone_size: -
cdr3_aa: CASSIAGMNTEAFF
cdr3_nt: TGTGCCAGTAGTATAGCAGGGATGAACACTGAAGCTTTCTTT

d_call: TRBD1
v_call: TRBV4-2
j_call: TRBJ2-4
cdr3_length: 14
clone_size: -
cdr3_aa: CASSQGVGTGESCF
cdr3_nt: TGTGCCAGCAGCCAAGGGGTAGGGACAGGGGAGAGTTGCTTC

d_call: TRBD2
v_call: TRBV5-1
j_call: TRBJ2-7
cdr3_length: 19
clone_size: once
cdr3_aa: CASSSWGTSGSTTSYEQYF
cdr3_nt: TGCGCCAGCAGCTCCTGGGGGACTAGCGGGTCCACAACCTCCTACGAGCAGTACTTC

d_call: -
v_call: TRBV6-5
j_call: TRBJ2-7
cdr3_length: 15
clone_size: -
cdr3_aa: CASSYSPSDSYEQYF
cdr3_nt: TGTGCCAGCAGTTACTCCCCGTCGGACAGCTACGAGCAGTACTTC

d_call: -
v_call: TRBV7-8
j_call: TRBJ2-7
cdr3_length: 13
clone_size: -
cdr3_aa: CASSLGLAYEQYF
cdr3_nt: TGTGCCAGCAGCTTAGGACTAGCCTACGAGCAGTACTTC

d_call: -
v_call: TRBV27
j_call: TRBJ1-1
cdr3_length: 15
clone_size: -
cdr3_aa: CASSLYIGGNTEAFF
cdr3_nt: TGTGCCAGCAGTTTATATATAGGGGGGAACACTGAAGCTTTCTTT

d_call: TRBD1
v_call: TRBV19
j_call: TRBJ1-1
cdr3_length: 17
clone_size: -
cdr3_aa: CASSIERATGRDTEAFF
cdr3_nt: TGTGCCAGTAGTATCGAAAGGGCGACAGGGAGGGACACTGAAGCTTTCTTT

d_call: TRBD2
v_call: TRBV14
j_call: TRBJ2-1
cdr3_length: 13
clone_size: -
cdr3_aa: CASRSGARHEQFF
cdr3_nt: TGTGCCAGCAGGAGCGGGGCTCGGCATGAGCAGTTCTTC

d_call: TRBD2
v_call: TRBV4-2
j_call: TRBJ2-1
cdr3_length: 16
clone_size: -
cdr3_aa: CASSQVPGLAYNEQFF
cdr3_nt: TGTGCCAGCAGCCAAGTGCCGGGACTAGCTTACAATGAGCAGTTCTTC

d_call: -
v_call: TRBV12-5
j_call: TRBJ1-2
cdr3_length: 15
clone_size: -
cdr3_aa: CASGLWGGGDSGYTF
cdr3_nt: TGTGCTAGTGGTTTGTGGGGTGGCGGAGATTCGGGCTACACCTTC

d_call: TRBD2
v_call: TRBV7-6
j_call: TRBJ2-1
cdr3_length: 16
clone_size: -
cdr3_aa: CASSLGTGGNYNEQFF
cdr3_nt: TGTGCCAGCAGCTTAGGTACGGGAGGAAACTACAATGAGCAGTTCTTC

d_call: TRBD2
v_call: TRBV27
j_call: TRBJ2-1
cdr3_length: 15
clone_size: -
cdr3_aa: CASSIGLAPYNEQFF
cdr3_nt: TGTGCCAGCAGTATCGGACTAGCGCCATACAATGAGCAGTTCTTC

d_call: -
v_call: TRBV6-5
j_call: TRBJ2-1
cdr3_length: 10
clone_size: -
cdr3_aa: CASANNEQFF
cdr3_nt: TGTGCCAGCGCCAACAATGAGCAGTTCTTC

d_call: TRBD1
v_call: TRBV7-8
j_call: TRBJ2-7
cdr3_length: 14
clone_size: -
cdr3_aa: CASSLVRGSSEQYF
cdr3_nt: TGTGCCAGCAGCTTAGTCAGGGGGTCGTCCGAGCAGTACTTC

d_call: TRBD1
v_call: TRBV19
j_call: TRBJ1-5
cdr3_length: 17
clone_size: -
cdr3_aa: CASSTLGRGLWDQPQHF
cdr3_nt: TGTGCCAGTAGTACGTTGGGGAGGGGGCTCTGGGATCAGCCCCAGCATTTT

d_call: -
v_call: TRBV19
j_call: TRBJ2-7
cdr3_length: 14
clone_size: once
cdr3_aa: CASSRDGSSYEQYF
cdr3_nt: TGTGCCAGTAGTAGGGACGGTAGCTCCTACGAGCAGTACTTC

d_call: TRBD2
v_call: TRBV9
j_call: TRBJ2-7
cdr3_length: 15
clone_size: -
cdr3_aa: CASSVGTSGTYEQYF
cdr3_nt: TGTGCCAGCAGCGTAGGGACTAGCGGAACATACGAGCAGTACTTC

d_call: TRBD1
v_call: TRBV7-8
j_call: TRBJ2-1
cdr3_length: 16
clone_size: -
cdr3_aa: CASSARQGKEGNEQFF
cdr3_nt: TGTGCCAGCAGCGCCAGACAGGGGAAGGAAGGCAATGAGCAGTTCTTC

d_call: TRBD2
v_call: TRBV2
j_call: TRBJ2-5
cdr3_length: 18
clone_size: -
cdr3_aa: CASSLWEEERELTETQYF
cdr3_nt: TGTGCCAGCAGTTTGTGGGAGGAGGAGCGGGAGTTGACTGAGACCCAGTACTTC

d_call: -
v_call: TRBV28
j_call: TRBJ2-7
cdr3_length: 15
clone_size: -
cdr3_aa: CASNLPGRSAYEQYF
cdr3_nt: TGTGCCAGCAACCTTCCGGGACGAAGTGCCTACGAGCAGTACTTC

d_call: -
v_call: TRBV29-1
j_call: TRBJ2-2
cdr3_length: 13
clone_size: -
cdr3_aa: CSVEVIGTGELFF
cdr3_nt: TGCAGCGTTGAAGTAATAGGGACCGGGGAGCTGTTTTTT

d_call: -
v_call: TRBV5-1
j_call: TRBJ2-1
cdr3_length: 16
clone_size: -
cdr3_aa: CASSLSQTSSYNEQFF
cdr3_nt: TGCGCCAGCAGCTTGTCTCAGACCAGCTCCTACAATGAGCAGTTCTTC

d_call: -
v_call: TRBV27
j_call: TRBJ2-1
cdr3_length: 16
clone_size: -
cdr3_aa: CASSLGAGSSYNEQFF
cdr3_nt: TGTGCCAGCAGTTTAGGTGCGGGGAGCTCCTACAATGAGCAGTTCTTC

d_call: -
v_call: TRBV29-1
j_call: TRBJ2-7
cdr3_length: 10
clone_size: -
cdr3_aa: CSAYSYEQYF
cdr3_nt: TGCAGCGCCTACAGCTACGAGCAGTACTTC

d_call: -
v_call: TRBV27
j_call: TRBJ2-7
cdr3_length: 14
clone_size: -
cdr3_aa: CASSFSGVGSEQYF
cdr3_nt: TGTGCCAGCAGTTTCTCTGGAGTAGGGTCCGAGCAGTACTTC

d_call: -
v_call: TRBV10-1
j_call: TRBJ2-3
cdr3_length: 14
clone_size: once
cdr3_aa: CASSEETEFDTQYF
cdr3_nt: TGCGCCAGCAGTGAGGAGACCGAATTTGATACGCAGTATTTT

d_call: TRBD2
v_call: TRBV7-8
j_call: TRBJ2-7
cdr3_length: 16
clone_size: -
cdr3_aa: CASSLEGLPNSYEQYF
cdr3_nt: TGTGCCAGCAGCTTAGAGGGACTACCTAATTCCTACGAGCAGTACTTC

d_call: TRBD1
v_call: TRBV2
j_call: TRBJ1-2
cdr3_length: 16
clone_size: -
cdr3_aa: CASSEALTGGRYGYTF
cdr3_nt: TGTGCCAGCAGTGAAGCGCTTACAGGGGGCCGCTATGGCTACACCTTC

d_call: -
v_call: TRBV11-2
j_call: TRBJ1-3
cdr3_length: 14
clone_size: -
cdr3_aa: CASGGGISGNTIYF
cdr3_nt: TGTGCCAGCGGCGGGGGGATCTCTGGAAACACCATATATTTT

d_call: TRBD2
v_call: TRBV10-3
j_call: TRBJ2-3
cdr3_length: 15
clone_size: -
cdr3_aa: CAIRGGLAGTDTQYF
cdr3_nt: TGTGCCATCAGGGGGGGATTAGCGGGAACAGATACGCAGTATTTT